Sequencing of this T cell receptor (beta chain) was carried out in a study of T cell changes during pregnancy in multiple sclerosis. Germline CDR1 reads LNHDA; CDR2 reads SQIVND (reference sequence). The length of the CDR3 is 14 residues. V shed 10 bases, J shed 4 bases, and the junction held 4 bases outside the gene matches. The method was immunoSEQ multiplex PCR; TCRdb's version includes in-frame clones alone and lacks a portion of them. The table includes over 55,000 clones, 85% to 95% detected once. The chain recombines TRBV19 with TRBJ2-7, with 16 bases matching TRBD2. The input for sequencing was CD8+ T cells from peripheral blood mononuclear cells, taken in the third trimester of pregnancy. The sequence derives from a female donor with multiple sclerosis, enrolled in a pregnancy study. In DNA form, the CDR3 reads TGTGCCACCATGGGACTAGCGGGAGGGTACGAGCAGTACTTC. It codes for CATMGLAGGYEQYF. The variable domain in full, with the rest retrieved from reference TRBV19 and TRBJ2-7, is DGGITQSPKYLFRKEGQNVTLSCEQNLNHDAMYWYRQDPGQGLRLIYYSQIVNDFQKGDIAEGYSVSREKKESFPLTVTSAQKNPTAFYLCATMGLAGGYEQYFGPGTRLTVT.